A selection of T cell receptor beta chains follows, all from one sample in a study of OX40 agonist ivuxolimab in advanced cancers. The repertoire was sequenced with immunoSEQ multiplex PCR; TCRdb's copy has only in-frame clones and lacks some. The top ten clones hold 3.8% of a sample with under 20,000 clones, more than 65% of them seen once. Sequenced material: CD4+ or CD8+ T cells sorted from blood, taken in a trial of the OX40 agonist ivuxolimab. The receptors derive from an adult with an advanced solid tumor such as melanoma, head and neck, liver or kidney cancer. The CDR3 runs from the conserved cysteine through the conserved F or W. D genes are given only for firm matches. Clone size is not always given. Where it is, it says once, few, many or a class for expanded clones.

abundance: NA; v_gene: TRBV11-2; j_gene: TRBJ2-7; d_gene: TRBD2; CDR3nt: TGTGCCAGCAGCTTCGGACTAGCGGGAGAATACGAGCAGTACTTC; CDR3aa: CASSFGLAGEYEQYF
abundance: few; v_gene: TRBV15; j_gene: TRBJ1-3; d_gene: TRBD1; CDR3nt: TGTGCCACCAGCAGGACAGGGGAGCCTGGAAACACCATATATTTT; CDR3aa: CATSRTGEPGNTIYF
abundance: once; v_gene: TRBV30; j_gene: TRBJ1-3; d_gene: NA; CDR3nt: TGTGCCTGGAGTGTACGGGGGGCAAACACCATATATTTT; CDR3aa: CAWSVRGANTIYF
abundance: NA; v_gene: TRBV2; j_gene: TRBJ1-2; d_gene: NA; CDR3nt: TGTGCCAGCAGTAAAGGTCGATCTAACTATGGCTACACCTTC; CDR3aa: CASSKGRSNYGYTF
abundance: few; v_gene: TRBV10-1; j_gene: TRBJ2-1; d_gene: NA; CDR3nt: TGCGCCAGCAGCCGGGACTTAAACAATGAGCAGTTCTTC; CDR3aa: CASSRDLNNEQFF
abundance: NA; v_gene: TRBV15; j_gene: TRBJ2-3; d_gene: TRBD2; CDR3nt: TGTGCCACCAGCAGAGATGTCGGGAGGGTAGTAGATACGCAGTATTTT; CDR3aa: CATSRDVGRVVDTQYF
abundance: NA; v_gene: TRBV9; j_gene: TRBJ2-5; d_gene: NA; CDR3nt: TGTGCCAGCAGCGTAGGGGGGATCCTCCAAGAGACCCAGTACTTC; CDR3aa: CASSVGGILQETQYF
abundance: NA; v_gene: TRBV28; j_gene: TRBJ2-6; d_gene: TRBD2; CDR3nt: TGTGCCAGCAGTTTAATGCGGGGGACTGGGGCCAACGTCCTGACTTTC; CDR3aa: CASSLMRGTGANVLTF
abundance: NA; v_gene: TRBV5-1; j_gene: TRBJ2-1; d_gene: TRBD1; CDR3nt: TGCGCCAGCAGCTCGGACGGGACAGGGGGCTATGAGCAGTTCTTC; CDR3aa: CASSSDGTGGYEQFF
abundance: NA; v_gene: TRBV28; j_gene: TRBJ1-1; d_gene: NA; CDR3nt: TGTGCCAGCAGAGGCCCAAACACTGAAGCTTTCTTT; CDR3aa: CASRGPNTEAFF
abundance: NA; v_gene: TRBV28; j_gene: TRBJ1-2; d_gene: NA; CDR3nt: TGTGCCAGCAGTTCTGGCGGGGGAAACTATGGCTACACCTTC; CDR3aa: CASSSGGGNYGYTF
abundance: NA; v_gene: TRBV7-8; j_gene: TRBJ1-1; d_gene: NA; CDR3nt: TGTGCCAGCAGCTTAACCCCACGGGACACTGAAGCTTTCTTT; CDR3aa: CASSLTPRDTEAFF
abundance: NA; v_gene: TRBV5-8; j_gene: TRBJ2-7; d_gene: TRBD1; CDR3nt: TGTGCCAGCAGCTTGCGCACCGGGACAGGGGGCAGAGAGCAGTACTTC; CDR3aa: CASSLRTGTGGREQYF
abundance: NA; v_gene: TRBV18; j_gene: TRBJ2-1; d_gene: NA; CDR3nt: TGTGCCAGCTCACCGCTCAACGGGCATGAGCAGTTCTTC; CDR3aa: CASSPLNGHEQFF
abundance: NA; v_gene: TRBV28; j_gene: TRBJ1-4; d_gene: NA; CDR3nt: TGTGCCAGCAGGAAGGGTGCCTCCCGGGCTGAAAAACTGTTTTTT; CDR3aa: CASRKGASRAEKLFF
abundance: once; v_gene: TRBV7-9; j_gene: TRBJ2-4; d_gene: TRBD1; CDR3nt: TGTGCCAGCAGCCCCGACAGGGTTATAGGCATTCAGTACTTC; CDR3aa: CASSPDRVIGIQYF
abundance: NA; v_gene: TRBV27; j_gene: TRBJ2-7; d_gene: NA; CDR3nt: TGTGCCACCCAACAGGGCTACGAGCAGTACTTC; CDR3aa: CATQQGYEQYF
abundance: NA; v_gene: TRBV2; j_gene: TRBJ1-1; d_gene: TRBD1; CDR3nt: TGTGCCAGCAGTTACAGGGACAGGGGGCAAGGGGGTGAAGCTTTCTTT; CDR3aa: CASSYRDRGQGGEAFF
abundance: NA; v_gene: TRBV5-5; j_gene: TRBJ1-5; d_gene: NA; CDR3nt: TGTGCCAGCAGCTTGGACAATAGCAATCAGCCCCAGCATTTT; CDR3aa: CASSLDNSNQPQHF
abundance: NA; v_gene: TRBV5-6; j_gene: TRBJ2-3; d_gene: TRBD2; CDR3nt: TGTGCCAGCAGCACCCGCGGGGCGGGAGTCGCCTCAGATACGCAGTATTTT; CDR3aa: CASSTRGAGVASDTQYF
abundance: NA; v_gene: TRBV15; j_gene: TRBJ1-5; d_gene: NA; CDR3nt: TGTGCCACCAGCAGAGTGGTCGGGATGCCCCAGCATTTT; CDR3aa: CATSRVVGMPQHF
abundance: NA; v_gene: TRBV10-3; j_gene: TRBJ1-5; d_gene: NA; CDR3nt: TGTGCCATCAGTGGGACAGCCCGAACGCATCAGCCCCAGCATTTT; CDR3aa: CAISGTARTHQPQHF
abundance: NA; v_gene: TRBV10-3; j_gene: TRBJ1-1; d_gene: TRBD1; CDR3nt: TGTGCCATCAGGACAGGGGGGGAGAACACTGAAGCTTTCTTT; CDR3aa: CAIRTGGENTEAFF
abundance: NA; v_gene: TRBV5-1; j_gene: TRBJ2-3; d_gene: TRBD1; CDR3nt: TGCGCCAGCAGCTCCGGGACAGGGGTTCCAGATACGCAGTATTTT; CDR3aa: CASSSGTGVPDTQYF
abundance: NA; v_gene: TRBV28; j_gene: TRBJ1-1; d_gene: TRBD1; CDR3nt: TGTGCCAGCAGCCTGACAGGGATAAAAGCTTTCTTT; CDR3aa: CASSLTGIKAFF
abundance: NA; v_gene: TRBV2; j_gene: TRBJ2-1; d_gene: NA; CDR3nt: TGTGCCAGCAGTTTACTAGATTACAATGAGCAGTTCTTC; CDR3aa: CASSLLDYNEQFF
abundance: NA; v_gene: TRBV4-2; j_gene: TRBJ1-6; d_gene: NA; CDR3nt: TGTGCCAGCAGCCAAGATCCCGGGGGAAGCTCCTATAATTCACCCCTCCACTTT; CDR3aa: CASSQDPGGSSYNSPLHF
abundance: once; v_gene: TRBV27; j_gene: TRBJ2-2; d_gene: TRBD1; CDR3nt: TGTGCCAGCAGTTTGGGGGTACAGGGGACCGGGGAGCTGTTTTTT; CDR3aa: CASSLGVQGTGELFF
abundance: NA; v_gene: TRBV5-4; j_gene: TRBJ2-5; d_gene: NA; CDR3nt: TGTGCCAGCAGTAATACAGGGTTGAACCAAGAGACCCAGTACTTC; CDR3aa: CASSNTGLNQETQYF
abundance: NA; v_gene: TRBV7-7; j_gene: TRBJ2-2; d_gene: NA; CDR3nt: TGTGCCAGCAGCTTAGGTACCGGCACCGGGGAGCTGTTTTTT; CDR3aa: CASSLGTGTGELFF
abundance: NA; v_gene: TRBV7-2; j_gene: TRBJ2-3; d_gene: TRBD2; CDR3nt: TGTGCCAGCAGCCCTCAAGGACTAGCGGGATCTCGTGGCACAGATACGCAGTATTTT; CDR3aa: CASSPQGLAGSRGTDTQYF
abundance: NA; v_gene: TRBV9; j_gene: TRBJ2-2; d_gene: NA; CDR3nt: TGTGCCAGCAGCCCCCTAGGGGGACGCGGCACCGGGGAGCTGTTTTTT; CDR3aa: CASSPLGGRGTGELFF
abundance: NA; v_gene: TRBV27; j_gene: TRBJ2-1; d_gene: NA; CDR3nt: TGTGCCAGCAGGGGAATCCGAGATGAGCAGTTCTTC; CDR3aa: CASRGIRDEQFF
abundance: NA; v_gene: TRBV18; j_gene: TRBJ2-7; d_gene: NA; CDR3nt: TGTGCCAGCTCACCATTTAGACAGAGTAACTACGAGCAGTACTTC; CDR3aa: CASSPFRQSNYEQYF
abundance: NA; v_gene: TRBV19; j_gene: TRBJ2-7; d_gene: TRBD2; CDR3nt: TGTGCCAGTAGCAGGCGTATAAGCGGGACGGACGAGCAGTACTTC; CDR3aa: CASSRRISGTDEQYF
abundance: NA; v_gene: TRBV6-5; j_gene: TRBJ1-2; d_gene: NA; CDR3nt: TGTGCCACCCTCGGGTGGGGGCGGACCTATGGCTACACCTTC; CDR3aa: CATLGWGRTYGYTF
abundance: NA; v_gene: TRBV19; j_gene: TRBJ1-2; d_gene: NA; CDR3nt: TGTGCCAGTAGTATTGGTCAGGCTGGCTACACCTTC; CDR3aa: CASSIGQAGYTF
abundance: once; v_gene: TRBV7-8; j_gene: TRBJ2-1; d_gene: TRBD1; CDR3nt: TGTGCCAGCAGCTTAGGACTCCGGGACAGGGGGCGCAATGAGCAGTTCTTC; CDR3aa: CASSLGLRDRGRNEQFF
abundance: NA; v_gene: TRBV11-2; j_gene: TRBJ2-3; d_gene: NA; CDR3nt: TGTGCCAGCAGCTTACGGTCGGCTGGCAGTACAGATACGCAGTATTTT; CDR3aa: CASSLRSAGSTDTQYF
abundance: NA; v_gene: TRBV6-1; j_gene: TRBJ1-5; d_gene: NA; CDR3nt: TGTGCCAGCAAGGAAACCAGTGAGCCCCAGCATTTT; CDR3aa: CASKETSEPQHF